The rows below give T cell receptor beta chains drawn from one sample of a study of beta chain features in type 1 diabetes. The assay was immunoSEQ multiplex PCR, and TCRdb's table has in-frame clones only and misses some. The sample gives 250,000 to 300,000 clones, approximately 24% of which show up once; more than 0.009% is in the top ten. Sample: naive CD4+ T cells from blood. These receptors all come from a woman younger than 45 with type 1 diabetes. Both conserved end residues are part of each CDR3. Each record gives: V gene, D gene, clone size, J gene, CDR3 protein, CDR3 DNA. The D gene is left open where the match is weak. Only some rows state a clone size, as once, few, many or a class for expanded clones.

TRBV28	TRBD2	-	TRBJ2-5	CASSLRLAGQETQYF	TGTGCCAGCAGTTTACGACTAGCGGGGCAAGAGACCCAGTACTTC
TRBV4-1	-	-	TRBJ2-1	CASSQDPQGSDEQFF	TGCGCCAGCAGCCAAGATCCTCAGGGGAGCGATGAGCAGTTCTTC
TRBV5-4	TRBD2	-	TRBJ2-1	CASSYLAGSYNEQFF	TGTGCCAGCAGCTATCTAGCGGGGTCCTACAATGAGCAGTTCTTC
TRBV29-1	-	-	TRBJ1-5	CSVGDSSNQPQHF	TGCAGCGTTGGTGACAGCTCCAATCAGCCCCAGCATTTT
TRBV12-5	-	-	TRBJ2-3	CASGQGSTDTQYF	TGTGCTAGTGGCCAGGGGAGCACAGATACGCAGTATTTT
TRBV9	TRBD1	-	TRBJ2-2	CASSVATGTGGTGELFF	TGTGCCAGCAGCGTAGCTACCGGGACAGGGGGCACCGGGGAGCTGTTTTTT
TRBV30	-	-	TRBJ1-2	CAWRGGSYGYTF	TGTGCCTGGAGGGGCGGGAGCTATGGCTACACCTTC
TRBV19	-	-	TRBJ1-2	CASSIGWESYGYTF	TGTGCCAGTAGTATAGGGTGGGAGAGCTATGGCTACACCTTC
TRBV30	-	-	TRBJ2-1	CAWSRRVGLAINEQFF	TGTGCCTGGAGTCGACGGGTTGGGCTAGCCATAAATGAGCAGTTCTTC
TRBV27	-	few	TRBJ2-3	CASSLGATDTQYF	TGTGCCAGCAGTTTGGGAGCTACAGATACGCAGTATTTT
TRBV18	-	few	TRBJ2-7	CASSPPLGAEQYF	TGTGCCAGCTCACCACCTCTAGGAGCCGAGCAGTACTTC
TRBV7-9	-	-	TRBJ2-7	CASSLARGYEQYF	TGTGCCAGCAGCTTAGCACGGGGCTACGAGCAGTACTTC
TRBV30	-	-	TRBJ1-2	CAWSQGGFYTF	TGTGCCTGGAGCCAAGGCGGGTTTTACACCTTC
TRBV7-2	TRBD2	few	TRBJ2-2	CASSLAGGTGELFF	TGTGCCAGCAGCTTAGCGGGAGGGACCGGGGAGCTGTTTTTT
TRBV5-8	TRBD2	-	TRBJ2-5	CASSPSGTQTQYF	TGTGCCAGCAGCCCTAGCGGGACCCAGACCCAGTACTTC
TRBV28	-	few	TRBJ2-1	CASSFSFGRGFF	TGTGCCAGCAGTTTTAGTTTCGGTCGCGGGTTCTTC
TRBV27	-	-	TRBJ1-2	CASSLSSTGYSNYGYTF	TGTGCCAGCAGTTTATCCTCAACAGGGTACTCCAACTATGGCTACACCTTC
TRBV19	-	-	TRBJ1-2	CASSPSRGAHYGYTF	TGTGCCAGTAGTCCCTCCCGGGGGGCCCACTATGGCTACACCTTC
TRBV5-6	TRBD1	-	TRBJ1-1	CASSIDRGRRNTEAFF	TGTGCCAGCAGCATTGACAGGGGGCGGCGTAACACTGAAGCTTTCTTT
TRBV30	-	-	TRBJ2-7	CAWSVAEGLGEQYF	TGTGCCTGGAGCGTAGCGGAGGGGCTGGGCGAGCAGTACTTC
TRBV5-1	-	few	TRBJ1-5	CASSLDRADQPQHF	TGCGCCAGCAGCTTGGACAGGGCAGATCAGCCCCAGCATTTT
TRBV2	-	-	TRBJ2-7	CASRGAATYEQYF	TGTGCCAGCAGGGGGGCGGCTACCTACGAGCAGTACTTC
TRBV28	TRBD1	-	TRBJ2-3	CASSSGTGDVDTQYF	TGTGCCAGCAGTTCCGGGACAGGGGACGTAGATACGCAGTATTTT
TRBV14	-	-	TRBJ1-1	CASSPRGVGEAFF	TGTGCCAGCAGCCCGCGCGGGGTCGGTGAAGCTTTCTTT
TRBV5-6	-	few	TRBJ2-7	CASRVGEWATSYEQYF	TGTGCCAGCAGGGTTGGCGAGTGGGCAACCTCCTACGAGCAGTACTTC
TRBV18	-	few	TRBJ1-1	CASSPAFLNTEAFF	TGTGCCAGCTCACCAGCGTTTTTAAACACTGAAGCTTTCTTT
TRBV4-2	-	few	TRBJ1-1	CASSQERGTEAFF	TGTGCCAGCAGCCAAGAAAGGGGGACAGAAGCTTTCTTT
TRBV27	TRBD1	-	TRBJ1-5	CASSLGTGSWQPQHF	TGTGCCAGCAGTCTCGGGACAGGGTCGTGGCAGCCCCAGCATTTT
TRBV28	TRBD2	-	TRBJ2-3	CASSLLGLTTDTQYF	TGTGCCAGCAGTTTATTGGGACTAACCACAGATACGCAGTATTTT
TRBV4-1	TRBD2	-	TRBJ2-5	CASSRLLAGGQETQYF	TGCGCCAGCAGCCGCCTCCTAGCGGGAGGACAAGAGACCCAGTACTTC
TRBV5-1	-	few	TRBJ2-1	CASSLGEDPYNEQFF	TGCGCCAGCAGCCTGGGGGAGGACCCCTACAATGAGCAGTTCTTC
TRBV29-1	-	-	TRBJ2-3	CSAAMGAVDTQYF	TGCAGCGCCGCAATGGGGGCTGTAGATACGCAGTATTTT
TRBV4-1	TRBD2	-	TRBJ2-1	CASSLRLAGGLRTLAEQFF	TGCGCCAGCAGCCTACGACTAGCGGGAGGTCTACGTACGTTAGCTGAGCAGTTCTTC
TRBV6-6	-	-	TRBJ1-2	CASSYSMRIYGLGYTF	TGTGCCAGCAGTTACTCGATGCGGATCTATGGATTGGGCTACACCTTC
TRBV5-4	TRBD2	-	TRBJ2-3	CASSLGLATDTQYF	TGTGCCAGCAGCTTGGGACTAGCCACAGATACGCAGTATTTT
TRBV4-1	-	few	TRBJ1-1	CASSQDGRDTEAFF	TGCGCCAGCAGCCAAGATGGCAGGGACACTGAAGCTTTCTTT
TRBV20-1	-	-	TRBJ1-2	CSARLDYGYTF	TGCAGTGCTAGACTAGACTATGGCTACACCTTC
TRBV2	TRBD1	once	TRBJ1-2	CASTTTGMRYGYTF	TGTGCCAGCACTACGACAGGGATGAGATATGGCTACACCTTC